Presented here are 21 T cell receptor beta chains from one specimen sequenced in a study of T cells in women clearing cervical HPV infection. This table comes from immunoSEQ multiplex PCR, and its TCRdb copy is limited to in-frame clones, with some not included. The data include roughly 25,000 clones; the top ten clones carry 6.5% to 7%. The sample comprised blood buffy coat. The source of these receptors is a woman aged 18 to 69 with a cervical HPV16 infection that either progressed to CIN3+ or cleared (not recorded which).

About this clone: The read stops 3 residues short of the end of the CDR3; the missing end is completed from the germline J gene. The rearrangement uses TRBV23-1 and TRBJ2-4, with TRBD1 matching over 7 bases. TRBV23-1 is assigned to the ORF class and has an uncertain function. The length of the CDR3 is 18 residues. The DNA read from the CDR3 is TGCGCCAGCAGTCAATCGGCCTCCGGGACAGTGATTAACTATGGT. Amino acid sequence: CASSQSASGTVINYG. Given in full, the CDR3 is CASSQSASGTVINYGQYF.

Note on this clone: With the read ending 3 residues before the CDR3 end, the germline J gene is used to fill in that end. The J gene is TRBJ2-1, the V gene TRBV29-1; maybe TRBD1 (5 bases). Per the germline V gene, CDR1 is SQVTM and CDR2 is ANQGSEA. The CDR3 runs 16 residues. V lost 5 bases, J lost 4 bases, and 21 bases lay in between. CDR3 loop: CSVLGRTETRYNEQFF. The CDR3 bases that were read are TGCAGCGTTTTGGGGCGAACAGAGACGAGATACAATGAG.

As concerns this clone: The CDR3 end falls 3 residues outside the read, so it is completed with the germline J gene. The chain is built from TRBV5-1 and TRBJ2-2, with D maybe TRBD1 (5 bases). The germline V gene encodes CDR1 SGHRS and CDR2 YFSETQ. The CDR3 runs 13 residues. V was pared by 4 bases and J by 6 bases, with 10 bases between. The sequenced part of the CDR3 DNA is TGCGCCAGCAGCCAGGGCCCTTCCGGGGAG. It translates to CASSQGPSGE. Given in full, the CDR3 is CASSQGPSGELFF.

Regarding this clone: Sequencing ends 3 residues short of the CDR3 end; the germline J gene provides the rest. The chain employs TRBV9 and TRBJ2-2, with D uncertain. The CDR3 totals 12 residues. Germline-derived CDR1 and CDR2 are SGDLS and YYNGEE. Trimming removed 4 bases at V and 7 bases at J, with 8 bases between. CDR3 DNA, as far as it was read: TGTGCCAGCAGCCCCGGTGTCGGGGAG. Translated, it gives CASSPGVGE. The CDR3, in full, reads CASSPGVGELFF.

Comment on this clone: Read coverage stops 3 residues before the CDR3 terminus; the germline J gene supplies the remainder. The rearrangement joins TRBV7-9 to TRBJ2-5, with D unresolved. Deletions cut 5 bases from V and 5 bases from J, with 9 bases between. Germline CDR1 SEHNR, CDR2 FQNEAQ (reference sequence). The CDR3 sequence is 12 residues long. CDR3 in amino acids: CASSLRLETQYF. The covered CDR3 bases are TGTGCCAGCAGCCTGCGACTGGAGACC.

Notes on this clone: The CDR3 end lies 3 residues beyond the end of the read and is filled in from the germline J gene. V and J are TRBV18 and TRBJ1-2, with 7 bases matching TRBD1. This CDR3 comprises 15 residues. From germline, CDR1 is KGHSH and CDR2 LQKENI. The part of the CDR3 DNA that was read is TGTGCCAGCTCACCAGGGACAGATGGAGCCTACGAC. This gives the protein CASSPGTDGAYD. The CDR3 in its entirety is CASSPGTDGAYDYTF.

On this clone itself: The CDR3 is cut off 3 residues early in the read; its end comes from the germline J gene. The chain links TRBV20-1 to TRBJ2-1; 9 bases are shared with TRBD2. This CDR3 region has 17 residues. V lost 0 bases and J lost 8; bases outside the gene matches: 14. Germline V lookup: CDR1 DFQATT, CDR2 SNEGSKA (reference sequence). CDR3 amino acids: CSARDHLEREVSHEQFF. CDR3 DNA, as far as it was read: TGCAGTGCTAGAGACCACCTGGAGCGGGAGGTATCCCATGAG.

Comment on this clone: The read gets to within 3 residues of the CDR3 end, and the germline J gene fills in the rest. The chain joins TRBV7-9 to TRBJ2-1; 7 bases map to TRBD2. The V and J ends lost 5 bases and 4 bases, in that order; junction bases with no gene match: 8. This CDR3 has 15 residues. Germline-derived CDR1 and CDR2 are SEHNR and FQNEAQ (reference sequence). CDR3 protein: CASSQMLREYNEQFF. CDR3 DNA, as far as it was read: TGTGCCAGCAGCCAAATGCTGCGGGAGTACAATGAG.

Concerning this clone itself: The missing CDR3 end, 3 residues past where the read stops, is filled in from the germline J gene. The J gene is TRBJ2-3, the V gene TRBV6-1; 8 bases are shared with TRBD1. This CDR3 region has 15 residues. Trimming took 4 bases from V and 8 from J; bases not matched to a gene: 11. Per germline, CDR1 MNHNS and CDR2 SASEGT. Partial CDR3 DNA: TGTGCCAGCAGTGCCGGGACAGGCCTAGGAGGTACG. Its translation is CASSAGTGLGGT. From start to end, the CDR3 is CASSAGTGLGGTQYF.

For this clone: The CDR3 end falls 3 residues outside the read, so it is completed with the germline J gene. This chain connects TRBV7-9 to TRBJ1-2, with D perhaps TRBD1 (6 bases). This CDR3 is built from 15 residues. Germline-derived CDR1 and CDR2 are SEHNR and FQNEAQ (reference sequence). CDR3 sequence reads: CASSTGQISNQPYTF. The part of the CDR3 DNA that was read is TGTGCCAGCAGCACTGGACAGATTAGCAATCAGCCC. Together with reference TRBV7-9 and TRBJ1-2, the CDR3 gives the full variable domain: DTGVSQNPRHKITKRGQNVTFRCDPISEHNRLYWYRQTLGQGPEFLTYFQNEAQLEKSRLLSDRFSAERPKGSFSTLEIQRTEQGDSAMYLCASSTGQISNQPYTFGSGTRLTVV.

A word on this clone: The read falls 3 residues short of the CDR3 end, and the missing part is taken from the germline J gene. This chain connects TRBV7-2 to TRBJ2-1; 8 bases align to TRBD1. The ends lost 0 bases at V and 2 bases at J; junction bases unmatched: 6. Germline lookup yields CDR1 SGHTA and CDR2 FQGNSA. The CDR3 sequence is 17 residues long. The DNA read from the CDR3 is TGTGCCAGCAGCTTAGCCGGGACAGGTGCCCCCTACAATGAG. Protein product: CASSLAGTGAPYNE. The entire CDR3 protein reads CASSLAGTGAPYNEQFF. Full variable domain (remainder filled in from reference TRBV7-2 and TRBJ2-1): GAGVSQSPSNKVTEKGKDVELRCDPISGHTALYWYRQSLGQGLEFLIYFQGNSAPDKSGLPSDRFSAERTGGSVSTLTIQRTQQEDSAVYLCASSLAGTGAPYNEQFFGPGTRLTVL.

Turning to this clone: The read is 3 residues too short to cover the CDR3 end, so that end is filled in from the germline J gene. The chain uses TRBV5-1 and TRBJ1-1, with TRBD1 as a possible D gene (6 bases). CDR1 and CDR2 (germline): SGHRS, YFSETQ. This CDR3 comprises 15 residues. V was trimmed by 2 bases and J by 4 bases, leaving 15 bases between them. CDR3 DNA (partial): TGCGCCAGCAGCTTTAACAGGGACCCGGGCACTGAA. It translates to CASSFNRDPGTE. The CDR3 reads in full as CASSFNRDPGTEAFF. Supplemented by reference TRBV5-1 and TRBJ1-1, the full variable domain reads KAGVTQTPRYLIKTRGQQVTLSCSPISGHRSVSWYQQTPGQGLQFLFEYFSETQRNKGNFPGRFSGRQFSNSRSEMNVSTLELGDSALYLCASSFNRDPGTEAFFGQGTRLTVV.

In regard to this clone: Read data end 3 residues before the CDR3 end; the end is taken from the germline J gene. The chain carries TRBV16 and TRBJ1-6; 8 bases align to TRBD1. Per germline, CDR1 KGHSY and CDR2 FQNENV. V dropped 4 bases and J dropped 9; count of bases not matched to a gene: 11. CDR3 length: 16 residues. This chain's CDR3 is CASSPQNRGTGSPLHF. CDR3 DNA, as far as it was read: TGTGCCAGCAGCCCGCAGAACAGGGGGACGGGTTCACCC. Full variable domain (outside the CDR3, taken from reference TRBV16 and TRBJ1-6): GEEVAQTPKHLVRGEGQKAKLYCAPIKGHSYVFWYQQVLKNEFKFLISFQNENVFDETGMPKERFSAKCLPNSPCSLEIQATKLEDSAVYFCASSPQNRGTGSPLHFGNGTRLTVT.

In the case of this clone: Read data end 3 residues before the CDR3 end; the end is taken from the germline J gene. The rearrangement uses TRBV5-1 and TRBJ2-7; the match to TRBD2 covers 8 bases. The CDR3 extends over 15 amino acids. The junction had 9 bases not matched to a gene; V was cut back by 3 bases and J by 4 bases. Germline V gives CDR1 SGHRS, CDR2 YFSETQ. The CDR3 region is CASSSTKRERYEQYF. The part of the CDR3 DNA that was read is TGCGCCAGCAGCTCTACAAAGCGGGAGAGGTACGAG.

With regard to this clone: The read ends 3 residues early relative to the CDR3; the germline J gene fills the gap. The chain is built from TRBV5-1 and TRBJ2-7; 11 nucleotides align to TRBD1. Germline V gives CDR1 SGHRS, CDR2 YFSETQ. Trimming cost V 6 bases and J 6 bases; bases outside gene matches: 8. CDR3 length: 14 residues. The part of the CDR3 DNA that was read is TGCGCCAGCAAAGGGACAGGGGGAGTAGGCGAG. It encodes CASKGTGGVGE. The CDR3 in full is CASKGTGGVGEQYF.

Concerning this clone itself: Read sequence stops 3 residues before the CDR3 end, and the germline J gene provides the missing end. The chain links TRBV20-1 to TRBJ2-3; D ambiguous. Looked up from germline, CDR1 is DFQATT and CDR2 is SNEGSKA (reference sequence). V was shortened by 0 bases and J by 2 bases, with 12 bases between the two germline ends. CDR3 length equals 15 residues. CDR3 in amino acids: CSAREIRASTDTQYF. CDR3 DNA, as far as it was read: TGCAGTGCTAGAGAGATTAGGGCGTCCACAGATACG.

On this clone itself: The read stops 3 residues short of the end of the CDR3; the missing end is completed from the germline J gene. Other nucleotide sequences from this sample produce the same CDR3. The chain combines TRBV30 with TRBJ2-1; 8 bases are shared with TRBD1. The CDR3 runs 14 residues. The germline CDR1 and CDR2 sequences are GTSNPN and SVGIG (reference sequence). Trimming at V came to 1 base and at J to 8 bases, leaving 7 bases not matched to a gene. The CDR3 region is CAWSETGAGDEQFF. The sequenced part of the CDR3 DNA is TGTGCCTGGAGTGAGACAGGGGCCGGTGATGAG. The full variable domain, in which reference TRBV30 and TRBJ2-1 provide the parts outside the CDR3, is SQTIHQWPATLVQPVGSPLSLECTVEGTSNPNLYWYRQAAGRGLQLLFYSVGIGQISSEVPQNLSASRPQDRQFILSSKKLLLSDSGFYLCAWSETGAGDEQFFGPGTRLTVL.

To note about this clone: The read gets to within 3 residues of the CDR3 end, and the germline J gene fills in the rest. This rearrangement joins TRBV19 to TRBJ1-2; D remains unclear. Germline-derived CDR1 and CDR2 are LNHDA and SQIVND (reference sequence). CDR3 length: 15 amino acids. CDR3 region: CASSISRTSRNDYTF. Incomplete CDR3 DNA: TGTGCCAGTAGTATTTCCCGGACTAGCAGGAATGAC.

Concerning this clone: The missing CDR3 end, 3 residues past where the read stops, is filled in from the germline J gene. V gene TRBV7-9 combines with J gene TRBJ1-4; D is possibly TRBD1 (6 bases). The CDR3 has 14 amino acids. Trimming pared 4 bases from V and 8 bases from J, leaving 14 bases between. The V gene's germline CDR1 is SEHNR and CDR2 FQNEAQ (reference sequence). The chain's CDR3 is CASSSSSGGEKLFF. The sequenced part of the CDR3 DNA is TGTGCCAGCAGCTCATCCAGCGGGGGCGAAAAA.

Details on this clone: The read stops 3 residues short of the end of the CDR3; the missing end is completed from the germline J gene. The V and J genes are TRBV10-1 and TRBJ2-5; 8 bases match TRBD1. Germline values: CDR1 WNHNN, CDR2 SYGVQD (reference sequence). This CDR3 has 14 amino acids. J lost 5 bases, V lost 2 bases, and 4 bases had no gene match. CDR3 sequence reads: CASSEGRGRETQYF. The CDR3 DNA, read in part, is TGCGCCAGCAGTGAGGGCAGGGGGCGGGAGACC.

About this clone: The read comes to an end 3 residues before the CDR3 does, leaving the germline J gene to fill in the end. The chain combines TRBV19 with TRBJ1-2; no clear D. The CDR3 is 14 amino acids. Germline V CDR1 and CDR2: LNHDA, SQIVND (reference sequence). V dropped 3 bases and J dropped 2 bases, with 10 bases sitting between them. The CDR3 DNA, read in part, is TGTGCCAGTAGTATTCCGGCGGTAAACTATGGC. It translates to CASSIPAVNYG. The whole CDR3 sequence reads CASSIPAVNYGYTF.